This TCR beta chain was retrieved from a study of blood T cell repertoires in COVID-19. Study at large: Material from acute and convalescent COVID-19 was sourced from the United States, Italy and Spain.

Measured with immunoSEQ multiplex PCR; TCRdb has only the in-frame clones, and not every one. The data show 65,000 to 90,000 clones, with 88% seen just once and under 6% held by the top ten. Sequencing input: peripheral blood. The sequence was collected from a human donor in a cohort sampled during active COVID-19.

The chain's CDR3 is CASSLRSDTQYF. CDR3 in DNA: TGTGCCAGCTCTTTGAGGTCAGATACGCAGTATTTT. The chain joins TRBV7-9 to TRBJ2-3; no firm D call. Trimming pared 8 bases from V and 4 bases from J, leaving 10 bases between. Germline V gene data show CDR1 as SEHNR and CDR2 as FQNEAQ (reference sequence). The CDR3 covers 12 residues.